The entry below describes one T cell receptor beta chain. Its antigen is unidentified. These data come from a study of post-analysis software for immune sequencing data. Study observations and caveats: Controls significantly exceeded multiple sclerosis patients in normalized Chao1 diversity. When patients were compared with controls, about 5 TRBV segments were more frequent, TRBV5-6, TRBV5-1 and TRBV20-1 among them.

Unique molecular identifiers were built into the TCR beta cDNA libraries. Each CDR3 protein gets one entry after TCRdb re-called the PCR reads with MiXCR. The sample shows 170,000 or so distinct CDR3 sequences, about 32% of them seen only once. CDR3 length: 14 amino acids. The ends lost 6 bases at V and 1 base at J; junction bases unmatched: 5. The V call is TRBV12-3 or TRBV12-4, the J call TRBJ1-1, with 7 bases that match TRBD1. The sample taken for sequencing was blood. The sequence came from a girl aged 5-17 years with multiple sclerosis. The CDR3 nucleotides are TGTGCCAGCAGACCGGGACAGCAGAACACTGAAGCTTTCTTT. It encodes CASRPGQQNTEAFF.